The rows below give T cell receptor beta chains drawn from one sample of a study of neoadjuvant nivolumab and ipilimumab in lung cancer. Measured with immunoSEQ multiplex PCR; TCRdb has only the in-frame clones, and not every one. The top ten clones hold around 3.1% of a sample with roughly 5,200 clones, roughly nine tenths of them seen once. The sample in question was blood, obtained after neoadjuvant nivolumab, alone or with ipilimumab, at or shortly before surgery. The receptors were gathered from an adult with non-small cell lung cancer. Some clones in this sample may be carry-over from other donors' samples. The CDR3 runs from the conserved cysteine through the conserved F or W. A D gene is named only where the DNA matches it firmly. The size entry is marked missing in some rows and otherwise reads once, few, many or a size class.

abundance: -
v_gene: TRBV7-2
j_gene: TRBJ2-3
d_gene: -
CDR3aa: CASSSGLLSTDTQYF
CDR3nt: TGTGCCAGCAGCTCGGGACTCCTTAGCACAGATACGCAGTATTTT

abundance: -
v_gene: TRBV18
j_gene: TRBJ1-5
d_gene: TRBD1
CDR3aa: CASSPLRTGRDQPQHF
CDR3nt: TGTGCCAGCTCACCACTCAGGACAGGGAGGGATCAGCCCCAGCATTTT

abundance: -
v_gene: TRBV5-4
j_gene: TRBJ1-2
d_gene: TRBD1
CDR3aa: CASSLTGGLDGYTF
CDR3nt: TGTGCCAGCAGCTTGACAGGGGGCCTAGATGGCTACACCTTC

abundance: once
v_gene: TRBV4-3
j_gene: TRBJ2-3
d_gene: -
CDR3aa: CASSQDWAGASTDTQYF
CDR3nt: TGCGCCAGCAGCCAAGATTGGGCGGGGGCTTCCACAGATACGCAGTATTTT

abundance: -
v_gene: TRBV11-3
j_gene: TRBJ2-5
d_gene: TRBD1
CDR3aa: CASSSGGQQETQYF
CDR3nt: TGTGCCAGCAGCTCTGGGGGACAGCAAGAGACCCAGTACTTC

abundance: -
v_gene: TRBV15
j_gene: TRBJ2-7
d_gene: TRBD1
CDR3aa: CATSRDLGDRNYEQYF
CDR3nt: TGTGCCACCAGCAGAGATCTCGGGGACAGGAACTACGAGCAGTACTTC

abundance: -
v_gene: TRBV6-6
j_gene: TRBJ1-2
d_gene: -
CDR3aa: CASSEGVGGFYGYTF
CDR3nt: TGTGCCAGCAGTGAGGGAGTGGGAGGGTTCTATGGCTACACCTTC

abundance: -
v_gene: TRBV7-2
j_gene: TRBJ2-5
d_gene: -
CDR3aa: CASSLQGWETQYF
CDR3nt: TGTGCCAGCAGCCTCCAGGGGTGGGAGACCCAGTACTTC

abundance: -
v_gene: TRBV19
j_gene: TRBJ1-1
d_gene: -
CDR3aa: CASRTWDTMNTEAFF
CDR3nt: TGTGCCAGTAGGACATGGGACACAATGAACACTGAAGCTTTCTTT

abundance: -
v_gene: TRBV29-1
j_gene: TRBJ2-1
d_gene: -
CDR3aa: CSVLGQNNEQFF
CDR3nt: TGCAGCGTCCTCGGACAGAACAATGAGCAGTTCTTC

abundance: few
v_gene: TRBV18
j_gene: TRBJ1-2
d_gene: -
CDR3aa: CASSPTRGTNYGYTF
CDR3nt: TGTGCCAGCTCACCAACGAGGGGTACTAACTATGGCTACACCTTC

abundance: -
v_gene: TRBV18
j_gene: TRBJ1-1
d_gene: -
CDR3aa: CASSPPYSNTEAFF
CDR3nt: TGTGCCAGCTCACCACCTTATTCTAACACTGAAGCTTTCTTT

abundance: few
v_gene: TRBV10-2
j_gene: TRBJ1-4
d_gene: -
CDR3aa: CASSPSEGGEKLFF
CDR3nt: TGCGCCAGCAGTCCCTCAGAGGGTGGGGAAAAACTGTTTTTT

abundance: -
v_gene: TRBV6-6
j_gene: TRBJ2-1
d_gene: -
CDR3aa: CASSSMDGTPFTEQFF
CDR3nt: TGTGCCAGCAGTTCCATGGACGGGACCCCCTTTACTGAGCAGTTCTTC

abundance: -
v_gene: TRBV30
j_gene: TRBJ2-2
d_gene: TRBD2
CDR3aa: CAWKLVAGEIGELFF
CDR3nt: TGTGCCTGGAAGCTGGTAGCGGGAGAAATCGGGGAGCTGTTTTTT

abundance: -
v_gene: TRBV7-2
j_gene: TRBJ2-5
d_gene: TRBD2
CDR3aa: CASSLRAGGPETQYF
CDR3nt: TGTGCCAGCAGCTTACGAGCGGGAGGGCCAGAGACCCAGTACTTC

abundance: once
v_gene: TRBV18
j_gene: TRBJ1-4
d_gene: -
CDR3aa: CASSPRTETTNEKLFF
CDR3nt: TGTGCCAGCTCACCCCGGACGGAGACAACTAATGAAAAACTGTTTTTT

abundance: -
v_gene: TRBV11-2
j_gene: TRBJ2-3
d_gene: -
CDR3aa: CASSLSRVTDTQYF
CDR3nt: TGTGCCAGCAGCTTAAGCAGAGTCACAGATACGCAGTATTTT

abundance: -
v_gene: TRBV6-5
j_gene: TRBJ2-2
d_gene: TRBD2
CDR3aa: CASRLAGVNTGELFF
CDR3nt: TGTGCCAGCAGACTAGCGGGAGTGAACACCGGGGAGCTGTTTTTT

abundance: -
v_gene: TRBV19
j_gene: TRBJ2-7
d_gene: TRBD2
CDR3aa: CASSITSGSSYEQYF
CDR3nt: TGTGCCAGTAGTATCACTAGCGGCAGCTCCTACGAGCAGTACTTC

abundance: -
v_gene: TRBV10-3
j_gene: TRBJ1-5
d_gene: -
CDR3aa: CAIRDEGVLQPQHF
CDR3nt: TGTGCCATCAGAGACGAGGGGGTTCTGCAACCCCAGCATTTT

abundance: once
v_gene: TRBV27
j_gene: TRBJ2-3
d_gene: -
CDR3aa: CARGGAGDTQYF
CDR3nt: TGTGCCAGGGGGGGAGCCGGAGATACGCAGTATTTT